A single sample is the source of the 18 T cell receptor beta chains below, sequenced in a study of OX40 agonist ivuxolimab in advanced cancers. Method: immunoSEQ multiplex PCR; TCRdb's copy keeps in-frame clones and lacks some. Of tens of thousands of clones in the sample, 70% to 90% were seen once. The sample consisted of CD4+ or CD8+ T cells sorted from blood, taken in a trial of the OX40 agonist ivuxolimab. These receptor sequences come from an adult with an advanced solid tumor such as melanoma, head and neck, liver or kidney cancer.

Here the CDR3 reads CASSAGRPSGNTIYF. The CDR3 DNA sequence: TGCGCCAGTTCCGCGGGTAGACCGTCCGGAAACACCATATATTTT. The chain is built from TRBV5-1 and TRBJ1-3, with D uncertain. In germline, CDR1 is SGHRS, CDR2 YFSETQ. V lost 8 bases and J 4 bases, leaving 19 bases between the germline ends. There are 15 residues in the CDR3. Supplemented by reference TRBV5-1 and TRBJ1-3, the full variable domain reads KAGVTQTPRYLIKTRGQQVTLSCSPISGHRSVSWYQQTPGQGLQFLFEYFSETQRNKGNFPGRFSGRQFSNSRSEMNVSTLELGDSALYLCASSAGRPSGNTIYFGEGSWLTVV.

The chain couples TRBV7-2 to TRBJ2-5, with D maybe TRBD2 (6 bases). CDR3 size: 14 residues. V gave up 1 base and J gave up 5 bases, with 11 bases separating them. Germline V gives CDR1 SGHTA, CDR2 FQGNSA. The CDR3 DNA is TGTGCCAGCAGCTTAGGAATGGGGGGTGAGACCCAGTACTTC. Residues: CASSLGMGGETQYF.

This clone was found once. The rearrangement joins TRBV6-5 to TRBJ2-7, with 11 bases aligning to TRBD2. Germline V gives CDR1 MNHEY, CDR2 SVGAGI. The CDR3 is 15 amino acids. The J segment lost 4 bases and the V segment lost 4 bases, leaving 6 bases of the junction unmatched. The CDR3 loop is CASSSLLAGEYEQYF. Written as DNA, the CDR3 is TGTGCCAGCAGTTCCCTACTAGCGGGAGAGTACGAGCAGTACTTC.

In this sample, this clone turned up once. The genes are TRBV6-1 and TRBJ1-3; TRBD1 aligns across 7 bases. The germline V gene has CDR1 MNHNS and CDR2 SASEGT. Germline trimming cut 4 bases from V and 0 bases from J; bases unmatched to any gene: 12. This CDR3 spans 18 amino acids. The CDR3 is CASSANLQGTHSGNTIYF. The CDR3 DNA is TGTGCCAGCAGTGCTAATCTACAGGGGACCCACTCTGGAAACACCATATATTTT.

The rearrangement uses TRBV5-1 and TRBJ1-1, with TRBD1 matching over 7 bases. Germline values: CDR1 SGHRS, CDR2 YFSETQ. The CDR3 has 14 amino acids. After removal of 0 bases from V and 9 bases from J, the junction contained 8 bases not matched to a gene. CDR3 sequence reads: CASSLARAGGKAFF. The CDR3 bases are TGCGCCAGCAGCTTGGCCAGGGCAGGGGGTAAAGCTTTCTTT.

V is TRBV30 and J is TRBJ2-3, with D possibly matching TRBD2 (6 bases). CDR1 GTSNPN and CDR2 SVGIG come from the germline V gene (reference sequence). The CDR3 runs 12 residues. V lost 2 bases, J lost 6 bases, and 9 bases lay in between. CDR3 DNA sequence: TGTGCCTGGAGTCCTCGGGGGGATACGCAGTATTTT. Encoded protein: CAWSPRGDTQYF.

This clone turned up a few times. This rearrangement joins TRBV7-9 to TRBJ1-2; the D is unclear. V was trimmed by 5 bases and J by 4 bases, leaving 11 bases between them. This CDR3 is 13 amino acids long. Germline V gene lookup returns CDR1 SEHNR and CDR2 FQNEAQ (reference sequence). CDR3 bases: TGTGCCAGCAGCCCCACCGCAGTCTATGGCTACACCTTC. This sequence encodes CASSPTAVYGYTF.

The rearrangement uses TRBV6-5 and TRBJ1-2; a weak D match, TRBD1 (5 bases). CDR1 and CDR2 (germline): MNHEY, SVGAGI. This CDR3 is 10 amino acids long. Trimming took off 6 bases at V and 8 bases at J, with 7 bases between the two ends. CDR3 in DNA: TGTGCCAGCAGAGGGGACGGCTACACCTTC. It encodes CASRGDGYTF.

This clone was seen once. The chain combines TRBV6-5 with TRBJ1-1, with unresolved D. This CDR3 is built from 14 residues. Looked up from germline, CDR1 is MNHEY and CDR2 is SVGAGI. Trimming stripped 2 bases from V and 3 bases from J, with 10 bases between. In nucleotides, the CDR3 is TGTGCCAGCAGTTACACGGTAAAGGACACTGAAGCTTTCTTT. Its protein product is CASSYTVKDTEAFF.

The gene calls are TRBV15 and TRBJ2-3; D assignment may be TRBD1 or TRBD2 (6 bases each). The CDR3 is made up of 15 amino acids. Germline CDR1 and CDR2: LNHNV and YYDKDF (reference sequence). Deletions cut 4 bases from V and 0 bases from J, with 11 bases between. The CDR3: CATSKGGFSTDTQYF. In nucleotides, the CDR3 is TGTGCCACCAGCAAGGGGGGTTTCAGCACAGATACGCAGTATTTT.

Of note for this clone: This sample includes further DNA sequences coding for the same CDR3. V and J are TRBV5-1 and TRBJ2-6, with unresolved D. The germline V gene has CDR1 SGHRS and CDR2 YFSETQ. Trimming removed 0 bases at V and 4 bases at J, with 8 bases between. This CDR3 contains 15 residues. Here the CDR3 DNA reads TGCGCCAGCAGCTTGGAGGGTCCCGGGGCCAACGTCCTGACTTTC. Residues: CASSLEGPGANVLTF.

This clone was seen once. The chain has TRBV7-8 and TRBJ2-1; 11 bases map to TRBD2. CDR1 SGHVS and CDR2 FQNEAQ come from the germline V gene. The junction had 6 bases not matched to a gene; V was cut back by 5 bases and J by 0 bases. CDR3 length: 17 amino acids. This CDR3 reads CASSIRTSGYSYNEQFF. The CDR3 DNA reads as TGTGCCAGCAGCATCCGGACTAGCGGGTACTCCTACAATGAGCAGTTCTTC.

V is TRBV28 and J is TRBJ1-5; D perhaps matches TRBD1 (5 bases). This CDR3 is built from 16 residues. In germline, CDR1 is MDHEN, CDR2 SYDVKM. V was pared by 3 bases and J by 0 bases, with 12 bases between. The CDR3, as DNA: TGTGCCAGCAGTTTGCCCGGGACTTATAGCAATCAGCCCCAGCATTTT. This codes for CASSLPGTYSNQPQHF.

CDR3 DNA sequence: TGCGCCAGCAGCCAAGTAAGATACGGACAGGGAGGCTACACCTTC. Translation: CASSQVRYGQGGYTF. The chain couples TRBV4-1 to TRBJ1-2, with 8 bases aligning to TRBD1. CDR3 length: 15 amino acids. Germline-derived CDR1 and CDR2 are MGHRA and YSYEKL. With V trimmed by 1 base and J by 8 bases, 9 bases remained unmatched.

This sequence joins TRBV7-9 and TRBJ2-1; D might be TRBD1 or TRBD2, each matching 5 bases. The V and J ends lost 3 bases and 5 bases respectively, with 11 bases between them. Germline V lookup: CDR1 SEHNR, CDR2 FQNEAQ (reference sequence). This CDR3 has 14 residues. The CDR3 spells CASSLGRGNNEQFF. CDR3 nucleotide sequence: TGTGCCAGCAGCTTGGGACGGGGAAACAATGAGCAGTTCTTC.

The chain couples TRBV2 to TRBJ2-1, with 8 bases that match TRBD1. With V trimmed by 6 bases and J by 13 bases, 8 bases remained unmatched. CDR1 and CDR2 (germline): SNHLY, FYNNEI. There are 12 residues in the CDR3. CDR3 DNA sequence: TGTGCCAGCAGGGCGGACAGGGACCCCCAGTTCTTC. It specifies CASRADRDPQFF.

The chain has TRBV18 and TRBJ2-7; TRBD2 agrees at 7 bases. J was trimmed by 7 bases and V by 2 bases; bases with no gene match: 11. CDR3 length: 15 residues. Germline CDR1 KGHSH, CDR2 LQKENI. CDR3 amino acids: CASSPRAGGAGEQYF. The DNA for the CDR3 is TGTGCCAGCTCACCAAGGGCTGGGGGAGCGGGGGAGCAGTACTTC.

This clone was recorded once. This chain connects TRBV28 to TRBJ1-2; 8 bases align to TRBD1. The CDR3 is 15 amino acids. V shed 7 bases and J 2 bases; nucleotides not matched to a gene: 9. Germline assignment: CDR1 MDHEN and CDR2 SYDVKM. The CDR3 region is CASTPGQGINYGYTF. DNA for the CDR3: TGTGCCAGCACCCCTGGACAGGGCATAAACTATGGCTACACCTTC.